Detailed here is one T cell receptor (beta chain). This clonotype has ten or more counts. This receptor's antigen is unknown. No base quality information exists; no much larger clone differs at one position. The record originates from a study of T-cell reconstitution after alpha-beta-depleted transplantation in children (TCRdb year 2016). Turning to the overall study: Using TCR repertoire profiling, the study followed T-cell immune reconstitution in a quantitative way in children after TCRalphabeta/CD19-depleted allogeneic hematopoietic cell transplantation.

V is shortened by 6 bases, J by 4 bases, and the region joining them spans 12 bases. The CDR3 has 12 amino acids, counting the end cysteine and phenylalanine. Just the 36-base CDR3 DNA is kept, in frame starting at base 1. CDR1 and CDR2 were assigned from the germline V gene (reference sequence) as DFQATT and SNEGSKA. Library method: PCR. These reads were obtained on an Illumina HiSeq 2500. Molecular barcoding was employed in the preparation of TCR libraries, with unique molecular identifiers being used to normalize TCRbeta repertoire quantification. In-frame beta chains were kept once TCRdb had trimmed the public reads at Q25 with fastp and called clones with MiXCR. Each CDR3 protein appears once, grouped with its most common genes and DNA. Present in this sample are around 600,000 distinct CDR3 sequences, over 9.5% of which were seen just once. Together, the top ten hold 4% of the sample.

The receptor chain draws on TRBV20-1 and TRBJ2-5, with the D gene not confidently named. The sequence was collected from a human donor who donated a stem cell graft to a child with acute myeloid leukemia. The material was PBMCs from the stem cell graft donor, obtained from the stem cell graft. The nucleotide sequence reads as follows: TGCAGTGCAAGTCGGCAGGCAGAGACCCAGTACTTC. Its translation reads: CSASRQAETQYF.